This T cell receptor beta chain was captured by sequencing in a study of CXCR3-negative and CXCR3-positive naive CD8 T cells. Study-level results: TRB CDR3s of CXCR3-positive naive cells were more hydrophobic than those of CXCR3-negative naive cells. TRBV-TRBJ usage was alike in naive CXCR3-negative and CXCR3-positive cells but differed in memory cells.

5' RACE that incorporated UMI labels was used to prepare the TRB cDNA libraries. Reanalyzing the 5' RACE reads, TCRdb keeps one entry per CDR3 protein, without DNA. Its table records roughly 90,000 distinct CDR3 sequences. Sorts performed in triplicate captured some 270,000 cells each from every CD8+ T cell subset. CDR3 length: 14 residues. CDR1 is MDHEN and CDR2 is SYDVKM in the germline V gene. To note about this clonotype: What it recognizes is unknown.

Specimen: naive CXCR3- CD8+ T cells from blood. Subset denoted: CD45RO-CCR7+CD27+CD95- naive CD8+ T cells lacking CXCR3 (TNR3-). J is TRBJ2-7 and V is TRBV28; TCRdb reports TRBD1, a call that lacks DNA to check it against. The origin of this receptor is a human donor in good health. Some clones in this sample may be carry-over from other donors' samples. Here the CDR3 reads CASSRQGSSYEQYF. Supplemented by reference TRBV28 and TRBJ2-7, the full variable domain reads DVKVTQSSRYLVKRTGEKVFLECVQDMDHENMFWYRQDPGLGLRLIYFSYDVKMKEKGDIPEGYSVSREKKERFSLILESASTNQTSMYLCASSRQGSSYEQYFGPGTRLTVT.